Shown below are 4 T cell receptor beta chains from a single sample sequenced in a study of CD8 T cells in Susac syndrome. TEMRA sorting was based on memory subsets that CD27 and CD45RA staining had defined. Random-hexamer reverse transcription was applied to about 0.5 to 1 ug RNA. TCRdb called the immunoSEQ multiplex PCR reads again in MiXCR, with one record for every CDR3 protein. The sample yields roughly 2,000 distinct CDR3 sequences, roughly 66% seen once. The sequenced sample was CD8+ TEMRA cells from PBMCs. Subset reported: FACS-sorted terminally differentiated effector memory CD8+ T cells re-expressing CD45RA (CD8+ TEMRA). The receptor set was obtained from a human donor with Susac syndrome.

The J gene is TRBJ2-7, the V gene TRBV7-2, with 7 nucleotides matching TRBD1. The CDR3 has 16 residues. After removal of 2 bases from V and 2 bases from J, the junction contained 9 bases not matched to a gene. CDR1 and CDR2 (germline): SGHTA, FQGNSA. CDR3 loop: CASSLREGQIPYEQYF. DNA for the CDR3: TGTGCCAGCAGCTTACGCGAGGGACAGATCCCCTACGAGCAGTACTTC.

The chain is built from TRBV5-6 and TRBJ2-1; tentative D call: TRBD2 (6 bases). Trimming pared 5 bases from V and 2 bases from J, leaving 11 bases between. This CDR3 spans 14 amino acids. Germline lookup yields CDR1 SGHDT and CDR2 YYEEEE. The CDR3 region has the DNA TGTGCCAGCAGACTGGGGGGACCCTACAATGAGCAGTTCTTC. This codes for CASRLGGPYNEQFF.

There are a few counts of this clonotype. The chain couples TRBV4-3 to TRBJ2-6; 7 bases align to TRBD1. CDR1 LGHNA and CDR2 YSLEER come from the germline V gene. The CDR3 consists of 16 residues. Losses at the gene ends were 1 base for V and 0 bases for J; bases not matched to a gene: 0. The CDR3 sequence is CASSQGQGSGANVLTF. The CDR3 region has the DNA TGCGCCAGCAGCCAAGGACAGGGCTCTGGGGCCAACGTCCTGACTTTC.

This clonotype has only a few counts. The gene calls are TRBV12-3 or TRBV12-4 and TRBJ1-1; D is uncertain. This CDR3 spans 13 amino acids. Trimming took off 3 bases at V and 2 bases at J, with 7 bases between the two ends. CDR3 residues: CASSFGPNTEAFF. CDR3 DNA: TGTGCCAGCAGTTTCGGCCCTAACACTGAAGCTTTCTTT.